What follows is one TCR beta chain and its context. Its target is unknown. Germline V CDR1 and CDR2: MDHEN, SYDVKM. The CDR3 has 17 amino acids. This sample was included in a study of CXCR3-negative and CXCR3-positive naive CD8 T cells. Study information: The dataset comprises about 150 million TRB reads in total, with about 1.5 +/- 0.3 million reads per library.

The authors prepared UMI-labeled TRB cDNA libraries by 5' RACE. TCRdb reprocessed the 5' RACE reads and stores each CDR3 protein as one record, lacking DNA. This sample lists under 75,000 distinct CDR3 sequences; its ten largest clones have about 0.78%. At 300,000 cells each, triplicate sorts were carried out for each CD8+ T cell subset. Findings and caveats of the study: Similar TRBV-TRBJ gene usage was seen in naive CXCR3-negative and CXCR3-positive cells, but not in memory cells. For CXCR3-positive naive cells, TRB CDR3s were more hydrophobic than those of CXCR3-negative naive cells. TRB CDR3 properties served as the basis for inferring TCR strength, and surface CD5 was comparable between naive subsets.

The receptor comes from a human donor in good health. Some clones in this sample may be carry-over from other donors' samples. The sequenced sample consisted of naive CXCR3+ CD8+ T cells from blood. Subset indicated: CD45RO-CCR7+CD27+CD95- naive CD8+ T cells expressing CXCR3 (TNR3+). This rearrangement joins TRBV28 to TRBJ2-1; TCRdb gives TRBD1 as the D gene, but with no DNA this cannot be confirmed. CDR3 sequence reads: CASSATDRRGSYNEQFF.